This TCR beta chain appears in the sequencing data of a study of post-analysis software for immune sequencing data. J lost 5 bases, V lost 7 bases, and 1 base had no gene match. Per germline, CDR1 SQVTM and CDR2 ANQGSEA. The CDR3 runs 11 residues. Study results and limitations: The normalized Chao1 diversity of multiple sclerosis patients was significantly lower than that of controls. Samples sharing a preparation batch grouped tightly together when assessed by F measure. Patients carried roughly 5 TRBV segments more frequently than controls did, and TRBV5-6, TRBV5-1 and TRBV20-1 were among them.

This clonotype was counted only a few times. The antigen is unknown. Each TCR beta cDNA library carried unique molecular identifiers. The yield from about 1 to 10 million T cells was around 500,000 cDNA molecules in total. TCRdb re-called the PCR reads with MiXCR, one entry per CDR3 protein. This table holds around 700,000 distinct CDR3 sequences, 59% found once. This sequence was found in a girl aged 2 to 9 with multiple sclerosis. The V call is TRBV29-1, the J call TRBJ2-5, with TRBD1 matching over 10 bases. Sequenced material: blood. The CDR3 sequence is CSGTGGETQYF. The CDR3 region has the DNA TGCAGCGGGACAGGGGGGGAGACCCAGTACTTC.